The present T cell receptor beta chain was sequenced within a study of early T cells in non-severe SARS-CoV-2 infection. At the level of the study: Chains were unpaired, as sequencing was done on bulk RNA from unsorted whole blood.

Germline V gene sequence: CDR1 SGHVS, CDR2 FQNEAQ. The CDR3 contains 17 residues. V lost 7 bases to trimming and J lost 7 bases, with 23 bases between them. Study-wide results and limits: The matching step, a VDJdb search, favored anti-spike CD8 responses and missed private and CD4 specificities.

Details on this clonotype: The antigen is undetermined.

Unique molecular identifiers were attached to individual cDNA molecules. From the 5' RACE reads, TCRdb called clonotypes with MiXCR, one entry per CDR3 protein. The table shows around 55,000 distinct CDR3 sequences, with 12% occurring only once. What was sequenced was whole blood. The chain has TRBV7-8 and TRBJ2-6; unclear D gene. The clonotype originates from an adult who was a healthcare worker with PCR-confirmed SARS-CoV-2 infection or an uninfected control (not recorded which). CDR3 nucleotide sequence: TGTGCCAGCAACCCCATCCGTGGGGTAGAAGGCGCCAACGTCCTGACTTTC. Its translation is CASNPIRGVEGANVLTF.